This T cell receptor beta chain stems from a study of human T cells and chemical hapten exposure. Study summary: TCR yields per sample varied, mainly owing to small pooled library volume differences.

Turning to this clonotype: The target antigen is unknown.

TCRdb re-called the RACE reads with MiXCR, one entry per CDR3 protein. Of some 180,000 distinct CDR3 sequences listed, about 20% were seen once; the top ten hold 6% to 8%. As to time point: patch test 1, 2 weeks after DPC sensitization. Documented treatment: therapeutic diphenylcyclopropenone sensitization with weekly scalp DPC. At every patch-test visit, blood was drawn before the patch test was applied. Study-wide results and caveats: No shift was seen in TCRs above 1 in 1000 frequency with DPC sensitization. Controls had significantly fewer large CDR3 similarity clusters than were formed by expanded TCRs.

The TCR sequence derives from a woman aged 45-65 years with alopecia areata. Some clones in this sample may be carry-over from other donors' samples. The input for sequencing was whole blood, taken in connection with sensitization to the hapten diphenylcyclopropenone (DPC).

CDR3 loop: CASSQELGGAEGYTF. The CDR3, as DNA: TGTGCCAGCAGCCAAGAGTTAGGGGGCGCGGAGGGCTACACCTTC. The chain employs TRBV3-1 and TRBJ1-2; 7 bases are shared with TRBD1. Germline CDR1 LGHDT, CDR2 YNNKEL (reference sequence). This CDR3 is built from 15 residues. After removal of 0 bases from V and 8 bases from J, the junction contained 9 bases not matched to a gene.